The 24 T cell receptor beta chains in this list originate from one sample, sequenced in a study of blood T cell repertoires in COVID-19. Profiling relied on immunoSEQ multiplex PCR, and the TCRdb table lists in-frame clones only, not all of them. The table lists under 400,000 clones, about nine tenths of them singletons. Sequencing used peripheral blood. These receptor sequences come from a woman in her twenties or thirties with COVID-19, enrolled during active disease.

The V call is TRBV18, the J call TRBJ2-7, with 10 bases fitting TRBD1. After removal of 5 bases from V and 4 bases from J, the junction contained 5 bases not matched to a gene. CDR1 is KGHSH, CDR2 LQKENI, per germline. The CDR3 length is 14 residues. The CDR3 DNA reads TGTGCCAGCTCATCGGGACAGGGGACGTACGAGCAGTACTTC. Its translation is CASSSGQGTYEQYF.

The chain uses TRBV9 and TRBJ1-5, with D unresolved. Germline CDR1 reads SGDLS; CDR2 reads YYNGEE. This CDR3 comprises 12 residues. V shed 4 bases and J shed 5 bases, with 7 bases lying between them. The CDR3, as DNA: TGTGCCAGCAGCAGAGATGATCAGCCCCAGCATTTT. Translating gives CASSRDDQPQHF.

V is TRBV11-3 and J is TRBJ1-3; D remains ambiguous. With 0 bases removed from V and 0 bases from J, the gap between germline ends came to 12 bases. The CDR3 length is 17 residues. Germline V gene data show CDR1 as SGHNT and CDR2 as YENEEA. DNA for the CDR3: TGTGCCAGCAGCTTAGATGATTATAGGAGCTCTGGAAACACCATATATTTT. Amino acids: CASSLDDYRSSGNTIYF.

CDR3 loop: CASSTGAGNTIYF. CDR3 DNA: TGTGCCAGCAGCACAGGGGCTGGAAACACCATATATTTT. The chain uses TRBV11-2 and TRBJ1-3; 7 positions match TRBD1. V was clipped by 5 bases and J by 2 bases; unmatched bases: 0. This CDR3 spans 13 amino acids. In germline, CDR1 is SGHAT, CDR2 FQNNGV.

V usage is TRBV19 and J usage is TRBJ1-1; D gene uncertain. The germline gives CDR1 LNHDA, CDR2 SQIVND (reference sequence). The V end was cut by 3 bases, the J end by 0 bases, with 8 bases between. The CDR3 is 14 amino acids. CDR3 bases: TGTGCCAGTAGTATGGCGGGCCTGAACACTGAAGCTTTCTTT. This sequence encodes CASSMAGLNTEAFF.

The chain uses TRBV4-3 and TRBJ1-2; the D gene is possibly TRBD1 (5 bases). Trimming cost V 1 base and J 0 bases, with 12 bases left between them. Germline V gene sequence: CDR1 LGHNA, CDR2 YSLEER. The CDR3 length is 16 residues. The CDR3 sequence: CASSQVGGIANYGYTF. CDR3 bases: TGCGCCAGCAGCCAAGTGGGGGGAATAGCTAACTATGGCTACACCTTC.

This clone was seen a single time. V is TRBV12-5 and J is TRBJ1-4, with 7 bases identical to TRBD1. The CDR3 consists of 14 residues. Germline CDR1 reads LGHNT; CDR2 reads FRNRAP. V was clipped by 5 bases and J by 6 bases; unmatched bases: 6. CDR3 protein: CASGPGQRDEKLFF. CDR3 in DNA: TGTGCTAGTGGTCCGGGACAGAGGGATGAAAAACTGTTTTTT.

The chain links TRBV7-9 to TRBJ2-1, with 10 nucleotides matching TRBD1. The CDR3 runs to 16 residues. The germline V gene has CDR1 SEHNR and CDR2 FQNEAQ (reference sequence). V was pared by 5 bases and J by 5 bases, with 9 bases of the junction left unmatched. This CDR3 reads CASSPTGGASHNEQFF. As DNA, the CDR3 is TGTGCCAGCAGCCCGACAGGGGGCGCGTCCCACAATGAGCAGTTCTTC.

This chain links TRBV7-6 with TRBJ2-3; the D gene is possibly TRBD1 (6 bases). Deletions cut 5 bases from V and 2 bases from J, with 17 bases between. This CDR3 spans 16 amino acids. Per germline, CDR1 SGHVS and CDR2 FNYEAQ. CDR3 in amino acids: CASSGASRGYTDTQYF. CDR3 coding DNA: TGTGCCAGCAGCGGAGCTAGCAGGGGATACACAGATACGCAGTATTTT. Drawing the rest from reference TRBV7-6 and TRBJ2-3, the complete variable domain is GAGVSQSPRYKVTKRGQDVALRCDPISGHVSLYWYRQALGQGPEFLTYFNYEAQQDKSGLPNDRFSAERPEGSISTLTIQRTEQRDSAMYRCASSGASRGYTDTQYFGPGTRLTVL.

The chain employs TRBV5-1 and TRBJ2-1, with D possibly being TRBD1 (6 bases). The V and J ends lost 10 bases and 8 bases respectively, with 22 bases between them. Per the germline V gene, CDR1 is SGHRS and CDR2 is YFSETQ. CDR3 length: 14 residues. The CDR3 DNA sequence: TGCGCCTCCCGCAGGGGACAATCAGAGGATGAGCAGTTCTTC. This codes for CASRRGQSEDEQFF.

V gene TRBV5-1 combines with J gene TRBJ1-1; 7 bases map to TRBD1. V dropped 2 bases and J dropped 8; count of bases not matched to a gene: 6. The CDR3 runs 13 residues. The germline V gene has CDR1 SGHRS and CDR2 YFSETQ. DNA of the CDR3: TGCGCCAGCAGCTTTGCTCGGGACAGAGAAGCTTTCTTT. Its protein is CASSFARDREAFF.

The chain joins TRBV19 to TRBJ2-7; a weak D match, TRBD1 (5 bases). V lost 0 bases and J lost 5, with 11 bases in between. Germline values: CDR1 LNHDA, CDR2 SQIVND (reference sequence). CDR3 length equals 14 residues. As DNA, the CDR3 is TGTGCCAGTAGTATAGACAGGGAATCCCACGAGCAGTACTTC. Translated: CASSIDRESHEQYF.

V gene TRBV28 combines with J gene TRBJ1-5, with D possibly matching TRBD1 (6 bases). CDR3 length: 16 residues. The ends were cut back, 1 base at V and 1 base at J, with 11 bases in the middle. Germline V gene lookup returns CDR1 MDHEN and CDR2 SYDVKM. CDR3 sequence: CASSLSTGGSNQPQHF. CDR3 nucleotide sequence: TGTGCCAGCAGTTTATCGACGGGGGGCAGCAATCAGCCCCAGCATTTT.

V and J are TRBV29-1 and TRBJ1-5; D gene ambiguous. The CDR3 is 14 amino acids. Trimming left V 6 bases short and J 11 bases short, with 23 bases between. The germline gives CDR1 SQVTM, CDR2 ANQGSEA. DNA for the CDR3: TGCAGCGTGACCGTTGGGCCCGCTGATAGCGCCCAGCATTTT. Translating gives CSVTVGPADSAQHF.

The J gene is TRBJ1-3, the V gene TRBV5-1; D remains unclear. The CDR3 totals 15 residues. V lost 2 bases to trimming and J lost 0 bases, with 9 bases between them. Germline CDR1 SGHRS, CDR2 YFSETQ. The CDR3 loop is CASSLNSFSGNTIYF. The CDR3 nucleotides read TGCGCCAGCAGCTTAAACAGCTTCTCTGGAAACACCATATATTTT.

The CDR3 DNA reads as TGTGCCAGCAGCCCCTGGGGGACTAGTGAGGACGAGCAGTACTTC. It encodes CASSPWGTSEDEQYF. The rearrangement joins TRBV7-8 to TRBJ2-7; 8 bases agree with TRBD2. The germline gives CDR1 SGHVS, CDR2 FQNEAQ. The ends lost 5 bases at V and 5 bases at J; junction bases unmatched: 11. The CDR3 extends over 15 amino acids. The full variable domain, rest sourced from reference TRBV7-8 and TRBJ2-7, is GAGVSQSPRYKVAKRGQDVALRCDPISGHVSLFWYQQALGQGPEFLTYFQNEAQLDKSGLPSDRFFAERPEGSVSTLKIQRTQQEDSAVYLCASSPWGTSEDEQYFGPGTRLTVT.

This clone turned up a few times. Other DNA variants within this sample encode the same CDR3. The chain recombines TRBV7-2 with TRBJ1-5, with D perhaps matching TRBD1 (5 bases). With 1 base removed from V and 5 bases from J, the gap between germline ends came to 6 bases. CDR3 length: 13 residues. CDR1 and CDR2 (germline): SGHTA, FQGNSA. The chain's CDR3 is CASSLEQDQPQHF. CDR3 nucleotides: TGTGCCAGCAGCTTAGAACAGGATCAGCCCCAGCATTTT.

CDR3 residues: CASSPGSQDYNEQFF. CDR3 bases: TGTGCCAGTAGTCCCGGCAGCCAGGACTACAATGAGCAGTTCTTC. J is TRBJ2-1 and V is TRBV19; D remains ambiguous. Germline CDR1 is LNHDA and CDR2 is SQIVND (reference sequence). Trimming pared 5 bases from V and 3 bases from J, leaving 14 bases between. The CDR3 is made up of 15 amino acids.

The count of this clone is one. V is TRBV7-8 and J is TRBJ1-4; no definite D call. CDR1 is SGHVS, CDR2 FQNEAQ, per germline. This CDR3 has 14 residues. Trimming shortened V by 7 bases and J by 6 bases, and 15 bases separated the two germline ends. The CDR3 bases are TGTGCCAGCAACCAAAACCCCCGAGATGAAAAACTGTTTTTT. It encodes CASNQNPRDEKLFF. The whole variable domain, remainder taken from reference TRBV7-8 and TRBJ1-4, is GAGVSQSPRYKVAKRGQDVALRCDPISGHVSLFWYQQALGQGPEFLTYFQNEAQLDKSGLPSDRFFAERPEGSVSTLKIQRTQQEDSAVYLCASNQNPRDEKLFFGSGTQLSVL.

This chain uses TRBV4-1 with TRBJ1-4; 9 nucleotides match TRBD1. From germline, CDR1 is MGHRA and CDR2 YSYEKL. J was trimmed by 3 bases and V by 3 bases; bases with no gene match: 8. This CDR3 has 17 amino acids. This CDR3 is CASSQRDRATSNEKLFF. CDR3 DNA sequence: TGCGCCAGCAGCCAGCGGGACAGGGCCACATCTAATGAAAAACTGTTTTTT.

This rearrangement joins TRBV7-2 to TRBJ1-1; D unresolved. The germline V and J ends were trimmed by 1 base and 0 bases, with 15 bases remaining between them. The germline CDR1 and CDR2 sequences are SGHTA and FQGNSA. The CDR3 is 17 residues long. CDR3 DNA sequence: TGTGCCAGCAGCTTAGACGGGTGGTCAATTATGAACACTGAAGCTTTCTTT. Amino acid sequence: CASSLDGWSIMNTEAFF.

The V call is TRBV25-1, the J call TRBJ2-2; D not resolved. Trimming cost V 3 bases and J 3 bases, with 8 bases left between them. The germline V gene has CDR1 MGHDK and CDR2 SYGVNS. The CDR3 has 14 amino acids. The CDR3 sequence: CASSDSSDTGELFF. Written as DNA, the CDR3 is TGTGCCAGCAGTGACTCTTCAGACACCGGGGAGCTGTTTTTT.

CDR3 protein: CASSPPGTGIGYTF. DNA for the CDR3: TGTGCCAGCAGCCCCCCCGGGACAGGGATTGGCTACACCTTC. This chain links TRBV5-6 with TRBJ1-2; 9 bases line up with TRBD1. The CDR3 extends over 14 amino acids. The V segment lost 4 bases and the J segment 7 bases; nucleotides outside the gene matches: 8. Germline values: CDR1 SGHDT, CDR2 YYEEEE.

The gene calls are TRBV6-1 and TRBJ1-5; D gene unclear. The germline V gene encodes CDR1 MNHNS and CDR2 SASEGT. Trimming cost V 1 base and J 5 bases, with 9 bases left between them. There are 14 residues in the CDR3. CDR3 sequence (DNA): TGTGCCAGCAGTGAAGTTTCGTCCTATCAGCCCCAGCATTTT. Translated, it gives CASSEVSSYQPQHF.